Included here is one T cell receptor (beta chain) sequence, with context. A J-beta primer mix and a sample-barcoded 5' primer were used in a second PCR of roughly 6 to 12 cycles. TCRdb re-analysed the 5' RACE reads in MiXCR, keeping a single row per CDR3 protein. This sample has roughly 900,000 distinct CDR3 sequences, with 25% to 30% found just once. The CDR3 has 17 amino acids. V shed 4 bases and J 10 bases; nucleotides not matched to a gene: 15. Germline V gene data show CDR1 as SGHRS and CDR2 as YFSETQ. These data belong to a study of blood T cells in healthy people across ages. The material sequenced was blood. The V call is TRBV5-1, the J call TRBJ2-1; 12 bases are shared with TRBD2. This TCR derives from an elderly woman in good health. The CDR3 bases are TGCGCCAGCAGCCTGGAGCCCCTAGCGGGGGGGGCCGGGGAGCAGTTCTTC. Amino acid sequence: CASSLEPLAGGAGEQFF. Variable domain in full (rest from reference TRBV5-1 and TRBJ2-1): KAGVTQTPRYLIKTRGQQVTLSCSPISGHRSVSWYQQTPGQGLQFLFEYFSETQRNKGNFPGRFSGRQFSNSRSEMNVSTLELGDSALYLCASSLEPLAGGAGEQFFGPGTRLTVL.